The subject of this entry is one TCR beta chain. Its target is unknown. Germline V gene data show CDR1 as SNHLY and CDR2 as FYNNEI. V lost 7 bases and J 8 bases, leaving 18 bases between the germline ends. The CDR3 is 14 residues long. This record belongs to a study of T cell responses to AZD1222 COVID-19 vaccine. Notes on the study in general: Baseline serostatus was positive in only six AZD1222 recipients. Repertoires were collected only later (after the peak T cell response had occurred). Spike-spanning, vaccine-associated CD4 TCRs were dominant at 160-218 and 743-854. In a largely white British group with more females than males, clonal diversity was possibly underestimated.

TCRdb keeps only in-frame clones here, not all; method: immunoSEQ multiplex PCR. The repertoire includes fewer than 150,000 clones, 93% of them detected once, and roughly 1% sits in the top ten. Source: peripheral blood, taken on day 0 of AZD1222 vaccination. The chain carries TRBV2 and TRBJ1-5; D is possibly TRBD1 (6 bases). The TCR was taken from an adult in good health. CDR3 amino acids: CASNSRGAVEPQHF. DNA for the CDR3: TGTGCCAGCAACTCAAGGGGGGCCGTAGAGCCCCAGCATTTT.